This section outlines one TCR beta chain sequence together with its context. Its antigen is unknown. The data originate from a study of cytomegalovirus exposure and HLA in healthy donors. 60 Vbeta and 13 Jbeta primers were used in PCR. This table comes from immunoSEQ multiplex PCR, and its TCRdb copy is limited to in-frame clones, with some not included. The sample contains some 120,000 clones, 60% to 85% of which appear only once. Germline CDR1 and CDR2: MNHEY and SVGAGI. V was cut by 7 bases and J by 6 bases, with 15 bases left in between. This CDR3 comprises 14 residues. Regarding the study as a whole: Among the sequence variants, a highly shared cluster was likely an artifact of sequencing.

J is TRBJ2-2 and V is TRBV6-5; D is possibly TRBD2 (5 bases). This TCR came from a human donor in good health. Sequencing input: PBMCs. As DNA, the CDR3 is TGTGCCAGCACCGCGAGAGGGCAGGCCGGGGAGCTGTTTTTT. The encoded protein is CASTARGQAGELFF.